The entry below describes one T cell receptor (beta chain). The antigen is undetermined. The data derive from a study of T cells after yellow fever vaccination. The overall study: Low-cell-number fractions underwent preparation using SMART-Seq v4 Ultra Low Input.

General study points: In FACS-sorted repertoires, abundant clonotypes from the bulk population could appear as contaminants. A weaker secondary response peaked on day 5, the primary on day 15.

Germline V gene lookup returns CDR1 SGHDT and CDR2 YYEEEE. The CDR3 covers 15 residues. Unmatched junction bases numbered 8, after V lost 5 bases and J lost 4 bases. TCR cDNA, made by 5'RACE template switching, carried an added universal primer site and UMIs. TCRdb analysed the 5' RACE reads with MiXCR anew, one entry per CDR3 protein. The sample holds hundreds of thousands of distinct CDR3 sequences, about 19% seen once. Source: PBMCs, taken 15 days after the yellow fever booster vaccination. This chain connects TRBV5-6 to TRBJ2-5; 10 bases agree with TRBD2. The TCR sequence derives from a man between 25 and 39 years old who received the YFV17D yellow fever vaccine. CDR3 DNA sequence: TGTGCCAGCAGAAATCTAGCGGGAGTAGGAGAGACCCAGTACTTC. Translating gives CASRNLAGVGETQYF.